This T cell receptor (beta chain) came from a study of blood T cell repertoires in COVID-19. Germline V CDR1 and CDR2: MDHEN, SYDVKM. The CDR3 runs to 15 residues. V lost 3 bases, J lost 4 bases, and 8 bases stayed unmatched. This clone appeared once. Recovery among Cohort 3 donors was established by two negative PCRs, clearance, or symptom resolution. Only in-frame clones appear in the TCRdb table, and some are missing; sequencing was by immunoSEQ multiplex PCR. The top ten clones hold approximately 6.2% of a sample with about 180,000 clones, about 85% of them seen once. This chain connects TRBV28 to TRBJ1-2, with TRBD1 matching over 7 bases. The source of this sequence is a man aged 35 to 55 who had recovered from COVID-19. Specimen: PBMCs or T cells enriched from blood (not recorded which). CDR3 in DNA: TGTGCCAGCAGTTTTGGAGACAGGGCCATCTATGGCTACACCTTC. Translated, it gives CASSFGDRAIYGYTF.